This TCR beta chain came from a study of blood T cell repertoires in COVID-19 (TCRdb year 2020). In the study overall: Samples from collaborators originated in the United States, Italy and Spain and spanned both the acute and convalescent phases of COVID-19. Where available, HLA class I and class II types were obtained from metadata supplied by the sample provider rather than from assay-based typing. Deeply sampled blood TCRbeta repertoires from subjects exposed to, actively infected with, or recovered from COVID-19 were included in the dataset. Samples were obtained from the ongoing ImmuneRACE study (first 160 participants) and from 1,254 subjects provided by 6 global collaborators. The prospective study material was composed of cDNA or gDNA derived from T cells, B-cell-depleted T cells, or PBMCs. The sample metadata nearly always contained a de-identified subject ID, COVID-19 status, age in years and sex. The repertoires were released in a freely available public database intended as a resource for research on the immune response to SARS-CoV-2.

This clone was detected only once. No antigen is known for it. No qualities accompany the bases; no much larger clone lies one base away. The collaborating institutions used their own protocols to collect whole blood in K2EDTA tubes. For TCRbeta analysis, collaborators shipped samples as frozen whole blood, isolated PBMCs, or DNA extracted from either of those sample types. The immunoSEQ Assay, a bias-controlled multiplex PCR, was used to amplify TCRbeta CDR3 regions from genomic DNA. In the original analysis: Nucleated cell counts per sample were estimated from amplification of reference gene primers within the assay. To quantify the absolute abundance of each unique TCRbeta CDR3 rearrangement, sequence reads were collapsed and filtered. For each sample, productive Simpson clonality was calculated as the square root of Simpson's diversity index across productive rearrangements. TCRdb retrieved this table from immuneACCESS and kept in-frame rearrangements only. Not all clones are present; in checked studies, unresolved V genes account for under half, and no reason is known for the remainder. V and J calls and clone size come straight from that table; D and trimming were deduced from the DNA. This sample comprises 90,000 to 120,000 clones, 90% to 95% of them detected only once. Of the sample, less than 1.5% falls within the top ten clones.

The CDR3 goes from the cysteine to the phenylalanine over 16 residues. CDR3 DNA is the only sequence kept; it has 48 bases, read in frame from the first base. CDR1 and CDR2, looked up from the germline V gene, are MGHDK and SYGVNS. The germline ends are 14 bases apart after V is trimmed by 8 bases and J by 0 bases. Paper-wide results and their limitations: The amount of clinical and demographic metadata varied by source and participant and was provided uncurated.

The receptor chain draws on TRBV25-1 and TRBJ1-6; TRBD1 is a possible D gene, resting on 6 matching bases. This TCR was sampled from a woman aged 25-40 years with acute or convalescent COVID-19. The sample consisted of peripheral blood. The CDR3 here reads CASQDSLSSYNSPLHF. The DNA reads TGTGCCAGCCAGGACAGCTTGAGCTCCTATAATTCACCCCTCCACTTT.